This T cell receptor (beta chain) was identified in a study of post-analysis software for immune sequencing data. TCR beta libraries were prepared from cDNA with unique molecular identifiers. TCRdb re-called the PCR reads through MiXCR, storing one row per CDR3 protein. The sample contains about 800,000 distinct CDR3 sequences, roughly 27% of which appear only once. From germline, CDR1 is MNHEY and CDR2 SVGAGI. V gave up 2 bases and J gave up 7 bases, with 9 bases separating them. This CDR3 contains 13 residues. In its sample, this clonotype was seen once. Its antigen is currently unknown. Notes on the study in general: There were a few TRBV segments more frequent in patients than controls, and TRBV5-6, TRBV5-1 and TRBV20-1 were among them.

This chain connects TRBV6-5 to TRBJ2-1; D is possibly TRBD2 (5 bases). This receptor was identified in a girl under 18 with multiple sclerosis. Sequenced sample: blood. The CDR3 loop is CASSYVGKNEQFF. In nucleotides, the CDR3 is TGTGCCAGCAGTTACGTCGGGAAGAATGAGCAGTTCTTC.